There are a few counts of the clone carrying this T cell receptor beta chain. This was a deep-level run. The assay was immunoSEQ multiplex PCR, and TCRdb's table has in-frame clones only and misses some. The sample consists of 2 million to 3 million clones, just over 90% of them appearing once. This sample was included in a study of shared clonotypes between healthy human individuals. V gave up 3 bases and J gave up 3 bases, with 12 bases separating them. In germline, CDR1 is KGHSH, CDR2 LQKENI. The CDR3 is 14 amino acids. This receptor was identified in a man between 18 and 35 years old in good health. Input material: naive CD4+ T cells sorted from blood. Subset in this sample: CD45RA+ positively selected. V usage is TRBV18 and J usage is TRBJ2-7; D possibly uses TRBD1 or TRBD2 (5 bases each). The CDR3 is CASSPGPPSYEQYF. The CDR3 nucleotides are TGTGCCAGCTCACCGGGACCTCCGAGCTACGAGCAGTACTTC.